Listed below are T cell receptor beta chains from one sample, sequenced in a study of shared clonotypes between healthy human individuals. Here immunoSEQ multiplex PCR was the method, and the copy in TCRdb shows in-frame clones only, minus some. The sample shows about 470,000 clones, around 79% of them seen only once. Source material: PBMCs. These TCRs come from a woman in her thirties or forties in good health. Some clones in this sample may be carry-over from other donors' samples. Each CDR3 is given with its conserved first and last residue. D genes are given only for firm matches. Clone size, where shown, is once, few, many, or a class for clones that have expanded.

clone_size: -; v_call: TRBV11-3; d_call: -; j_call: TRBJ2-1; cdr3_aa: CASSQRKEYNEQFF; cdr3_nt: TGTGCCAGCAGTCAGCGGAAAGAATACAATGAGCAGTTCTTC
clone_size: -; v_call: TRBV5-1; d_call: -; j_call: TRBJ2-1; cdr3_aa: CASSLESGHLSEQFF; cdr3_nt: TGCGCCAGCAGCTTGGAGTCGGGGCACCTGAGTGAGCAGTTCTTC
clone_size: -; v_call: TRBV2; d_call: -; j_call: TRBJ2-7; cdr3_aa: CASSLGRGGTNEQYF; cdr3_nt: TGTGCCAGCAGCCTTGGACGGGGCGGGACAAACGAGCAGTACTTC
clone_size: few; v_call: TRBV6-5; d_call: TRBD1; j_call: TRBJ2-7; cdr3_aa: CASSKDRGPHEQYF; cdr3_nt: TGTGCCAGCAGTAAGGACAGGGGTCCCCACGAGCAGTACTTC
clone_size: -; v_call: TRBV9; d_call: TRBD2; j_call: TRBJ2-2; cdr3_aa: CASSVGLAGEGPGELFF; cdr3_nt: TGTGCCAGCAGCGTAGGACTAGCGGGAGAGGGGCCCGGGGAGCTGTTTTTT
clone_size: -; v_call: TRBV27; d_call: -; j_call: TRBJ2-2; cdr3_aa: CASSLRDTGELFF; cdr3_nt: TGTGCCAGCAGTTTGAGGGATACCGGGGAGCTGTTTTTT
clone_size: -; v_call: TRBV10-3; d_call: -; j_call: TRBJ2-3; cdr3_aa: CAISEGPTDTQYF; cdr3_nt: TGTGCCATCAGTGAGGGACCCACAGATACGCAGTATTTT
clone_size: -; v_call: TRBV30; d_call: TRBD1; j_call: TRBJ1-2; cdr3_aa: CAWSQAGGRKNYGYTF; cdr3_nt: TGTGCCTGGAGTCAGGCAGGGGGAAGGAAAAACTATGGCTACACCTTC
clone_size: -; v_call: TRBV25-1; d_call: -; j_call: TRBJ2-1; cdr3_aa: CASSPSSGQIEQFF; cdr3_nt: TGTGCCAGCAGTCCCTCGTCTGGGCAGATTGAGCAGTTCTTC
clone_size: -; v_call: TRBV4-3; d_call: -; j_call: TRBJ1-5; cdr3_aa: CASSQDRGFNQPQHF; cdr3_nt: TGCGCCAGCAGCCAAGATCGAGGTTTCAATCAGCCCCAGCATTTT
clone_size: -; v_call: TRBV7-2; d_call: -; j_call: TRBJ2-5; cdr3_aa: CASSSSNSGGVETQYF; cdr3_nt: TGTGCCAGCAGCTCCTCCAACTCAGGAGGAGTGGAGACCCAGTACTTC
clone_size: -; v_call: TRBV5-6; d_call: TRBD2; j_call: TRBJ2-2; cdr3_aa: CASSLGTSGSRTGELFF; cdr3_nt: TGTGCCAGCAGCTTGGGGACTAGCGGGAGTCGAACCGGGGAGCTGTTTTTT
clone_size: -; v_call: TRBV10-2; d_call: TRBD1; j_call: TRBJ1-2; cdr3_aa: CASSALGQGGVTF; cdr3_nt: TGCGCCAGCAGTGCCCTGGGACAGGGCGGGGTCACCTTC
clone_size: -; v_call: TRBV15; d_call: -; j_call: TRBJ1-3; cdr3_aa: CATSRDRGFSGNTIYF; cdr3_nt: TGTGCCACCAGCAGAGATCGTGGCTTCTCTGGAAACACCATATATTTT
clone_size: -; v_call: TRBV5-1; d_call: -; j_call: TRBJ1-3; cdr3_aa: CASSLAYSGNTIYF; cdr3_nt: TGCGCCAGCAGCTTGGCATACTCTGGAAACACCATATATTTT
clone_size: -; v_call: TRBV18; d_call: TRBD2; j_call: TRBJ2-7; cdr3_aa: CASSPRPGLAGVLEQYF; cdr3_nt: TGTGCCAGCTCACCCCGCCCCGGACTAGCGGGAGTCCTCGAGCAGTACTTC
clone_size: few; v_call: TRBV18; d_call: TRBD2; j_call: TRBJ2-7; cdr3_aa: CASSPTLAGNEQYF; cdr3_nt: TGTGCCAGCTCACCCACACTAGCGGGAAACGAGCAGTACTTC
clone_size: -; v_call: TRBV7-8; d_call: -; j_call: TRBJ1-3; cdr3_aa: CATSLIPGNTIYF; cdr3_nt: TGTGCCACATCACTTATCCCTGGAAACACCATATATTTT
clone_size: -; v_call: TRBV4-1; d_call: -; j_call: TRBJ2-7; cdr3_aa: CASSLISGPSWEQYF; cdr3_nt: TGCGCCAGCAGCCTTATCAGCGGCCCCTCTTGGGAGCAGTACTTC
clone_size: -; v_call: TRBV5-6; d_call: -; j_call: TRBJ1-2; cdr3_aa: CASSPSPSPDYGYTF; cdr3_nt: TGTGCCAGCAGCCCCTCACCCTCACCGGACTATGGCTACACCTTC
clone_size: -; v_call: TRBV6-6; d_call: TRBD1; j_call: TRBJ1-6; cdr3_aa: CASSYAGTGGRSPLHF; cdr3_nt: TGTGCCAGCAGTTACGCCGGGACAGGGGGCCGTTCACCCCTCCACTTT
clone_size: -; v_call: TRBV2; d_call: -; j_call: TRBJ2-3; cdr3_aa: CAGTGLLADTQYF; cdr3_nt: TGTGCCGGGACGGGCCTGCTGGCAGATACGCAGTATTTT
clone_size: -; v_call: TRBV29-1; d_call: TRBD2; j_call: TRBJ2-7; cdr3_aa: CSVEGSGRSDEQYF; cdr3_nt: TGCAGCGTTGAGGGTAGCGGGAGGTCCGACGAGCAGTACTTC
clone_size: -; v_call: TRBV5-6; d_call: TRBD2; j_call: TRBJ2-7; cdr3_aa: CASSWGTGTSFSEQYF; cdr3_nt: TGTGCCAGCAGCTGGGGGACCGGGACTAGCTTTTCCGAGCAGTACTTC
clone_size: -; v_call: TRBV4-3; d_call: TRBD2; j_call: TRBJ2-2; cdr3_aa: CASSQEREALAGVGTGELFF; cdr3_nt: TGCGCCAGCAGCCAAGAGAGAGAGGCGCTAGCGGGAGTGGGCACCGGGGAGCTGTTTTTT
clone_size: few; v_call: TRBV4-1; d_call: -; j_call: TRBJ2-1; cdr3_aa: CASSQETGVMFF; cdr3_nt: TGCGCCAGCAGCCAAGAGACGGGAGTTATGTTCTTC
clone_size: -; v_call: TRBV11-2; d_call: -; j_call: TRBJ1-1; cdr3_aa: CASRALKRAEAFF; cdr3_nt: TGTGCCAGCAGGGCCCTGAAAAGGGCTGAAGCTTTCTTT
clone_size: -; v_call: TRBV5-4; d_call: TRBD2; j_call: TRBJ2-7; cdr3_aa: CASSLPGGSYEQYF; cdr3_nt: TGTGCCAGCAGCTTGCCGGGCGGGAGCTACGAGCAGTACTTC
clone_size: -; v_call: TRBV19; d_call: TRBD2; j_call: TRBJ2-1; cdr3_aa: CASSIAKVGGIDNEQFF; cdr3_nt: TGTGCCAGTAGTATAGCGAAGGTGGGGGGGATAGACAATGAGCAGTTCTTC
clone_size: -; v_call: TRBV5-6; d_call: TRBD2; j_call: TRBJ2-3; cdr3_aa: CASSLVGGRRDTQYF; cdr3_nt: TGTGCCAGCAGCTTGGTCGGCGGGAGAAGAGATACGCAGTATTTT
clone_size: -; v_call: TRBV7-9; d_call: TRBD1; j_call: TRBJ2-7; cdr3_aa: CASSHYTGDYEQYF; cdr3_nt: TGTGCCAGCAGCCACTACACAGGGGACTACGAGCAGTACTTC
clone_size: -; v_call: TRBV19; d_call: -; j_call: TRBJ1-4; cdr3_aa: CASADRKGTTNEKLFF; cdr3_nt: TGTGCCAGCGCCGACAGAAAAGGAACAACTAATGAAAAACTGTTTTTT
clone_size: -; v_call: TRBV7-2; d_call: -; j_call: TRBJ2-2; cdr3_aa: CASSPARLATGELFF; cdr3_nt: TGTGCCAGCAGCCCAGCCCGACTTGCAACCGGGGAGCTGTTTTTT
clone_size: -; v_call: TRBV15; d_call: -; j_call: TRBJ2-7; cdr3_aa: CATSRDLLINSYEQYF; cdr3_nt: TGTGCCACCAGCAGAGATCTACTAATCAACTCCTACGAGCAGTACTTC
clone_size: -; v_call: TRBV7-9; d_call: -; j_call: TRBJ2-1; cdr3_aa: CASSSTAYNEQFF; cdr3_nt: TGTGCCAGCAGCTCAACAGCATACAATGAGCAGTTCTTC
clone_size: few; v_call: TRBV11-2; d_call: TRBD1; j_call: TRBJ1-3; cdr3_aa: CASSPDRAGNTIYF; cdr3_nt: TGTGCCAGCAGCCCGGACAGGGCTGGAAACACCATATATTTT
clone_size: -; v_call: TRBV11-2; d_call: -; j_call: TRBJ1-3; cdr3_aa: CASRRPGVTGNTIYF; cdr3_nt: TGTGCCAGCAGACGTCCAGGGGTAACTGGAAACACCATATATTTT
clone_size: -; v_call: TRBV19; d_call: -; j_call: TRBJ2-2; cdr3_aa: CASSIDNPGELFF; cdr3_nt: TGTGCCAGTAGTATAGACAACCCCGGGGAGCTGTTTTTT
clone_size: -; v_call: TRBV4-1; d_call: -; j_call: TRBJ1-2; cdr3_aa: CASSHPSGGRYGYTF; cdr3_nt: TGCGCCAGCAGCCACCCCTCGGGGGGACGGTATGGCTACACCTTC
clone_size: -; v_call: TRBV2; d_call: TRBD1; j_call: TRBJ2-7; cdr3_aa: CASNRDRGPYEQYF; cdr3_nt: TGTGCCAGCAACCGGGACAGGGGGCCGTACGAGCAGTACTTC
clone_size: -; v_call: TRBV11-2; d_call: -; j_call: TRBJ2-1; cdr3_aa: CASSLRLHNEQFF; cdr3_nt: TGTGCCAGCAGCTTAAGGCTACACAATGAGCAGTTCTTC
clone_size: few; v_call: TRBV5-8; d_call: -; j_call: TRBJ1-2; cdr3_aa: CASSLSGTYGYTF; cdr3_nt: TGTGCCAGCAGCTTAAGTGGGACTTATGGCTACACCTTC